The present T cell receptor beta chain was sequenced within a study of PD-L1 blockade in urothelial cancer. For the study at large: Blood drawn 3 weeks (second dose) and 6 weeks after treatment start was analyzed.

V was clipped by 5 bases and J by 3 bases; unmatched bases: 3. This CDR3 has 14 amino acids. Looked up from germline, CDR1 is LNHDA and CDR2 is SQIVND (reference sequence). The data were produced by immunoSEQ multiplex PCR, yet TCRdb's version contains in-frame clones alone and is incomplete. Of 50,000 or so clones in the sample, 86% were seen once. This clone was observed a few times. As to time point: pretreatment peripheral blood. The sequence was collected from a man in his fifties or sixties with urothelial cancer. The sample was PBMCs, taken around atezolizumab (anti-PD-L1) treatment. This chain uses TRBV19 with TRBJ2-7, with TRBD1 matching over 11 bases. The chain's CDR3 is CASSSGTGGYEQYF. Here the CDR3 DNA reads TGTGCCAGTAGTTCCGGGACAGGGGGCTACGAGCAGTACTTC.